Here is one T cell receptor (beta chain) with its context. The antigen is undetermined. Germline lookup yields CDR1 SGHDN and CDR2 FVKESK. Germline trimming cut 4 bases from V and 4 bases from J; bases unmatched to any gene: 7. This CDR3 region has 15 residues. Here immunoSEQ multiplex PCR was the method, and the copy in TCRdb shows in-frame clones only, minus some. The sample holds roughly 280,000 clones, 86% seen once. The donors were members of the validation cohort, which comprised 120 subjects and was separate from the first cohort of roughly 700 subjects. The data belong to a study of cytomegalovirus exposure and HLA in healthy donors. For the study at large: The 90 to 150 validation repertoires used the same platform as the 666 first-cohort repertoires, a later analysis reported. Study observations and caveats: Subsequent analysis of the approximately 110 validation repertoires found a tendency for first-cohort TCR clusters to co-occur. Most TCRs appeared rarely, but some public TCRs recurred in many donors.

V is TRBV14 and J is TRBJ2-7; 10 nucleotides agree with TRBD2. Sequencing was done on a sample of PBMCs. The receptor comes from a woman under 30 in good health and CMV-seronegative. Here the CDR3 DNA reads TGTGCCAGCAGCCGCGGACTAGCGGTCGGTTACGAGCAGTACTTC. Translation gives CASSRGLAVGYEQYF.